This T cell receptor (beta chain) was recovered during a study of human T cells and chemical hapten exposure. Time point indicated: patch test 1, 2 weeks after DPC sensitization. Sample treatment: therapeutic diphenylcyclopropenone sensitization with weekly scalp DPC. The library tagged individual cDNA molecules with unique molecular identifiers. TCRdb reprocessed the RACE reads via MiXCR and lists one record per CDR3 protein. The sample lists around 110,000 distinct CDR3 sequences, around an eighth occurring once. This clonotype showed up just a few times. CDR1 LGHDT and CDR2 YNNKEL come from the germline V gene (reference sequence). The CDR3 consists of 14 residues. V dropped 3 bases and J dropped 7 bases, with 13 bases sitting between them.

The TCR was taken from a woman aged 50 to 60 with alopecia areata. Some clones in this sample may be carry-over from other donors' samples. The starting material was whole blood, obtained in connection with sensitization to the hapten diphenylcyclopropenone (DPC). The chain carries TRBV3-1 and TRBJ2-1; tentative D call: TRBD1 (5 bases). In DNA form, the CDR3 reads TGTGCCAGCAGCCACTTAACGAAGGGGAATGAGCAGTTCTTC. Translated, it gives CASSHLTKGNEQFF.